One and the same sample provided the 22 T cell receptor beta chains below, sequenced in a study of blood T cell repertoires in COVID-19. The data were produced by immunoSEQ multiplex PCR, yet TCRdb's version contains in-frame clones alone and is incomplete. In the table there are approximately 250,000 clones, roughly 88% of which are singletons. Sequencing was performed on PBMCs or T cells enriched from blood (not recorded which). The source of these receptors is a woman between 35 and 50 years old with acute COVID-19.

The rearrangement links TRBV6-1 to TRBJ1-5; 8 bases are shared with TRBD1. Unmatched junction bases numbered 6, after V lost 2 bases and J lost 6 bases. Germline V gene sequence: CDR1 MNHNS, CDR2 SASEGT. This CDR3 is 15 amino acids long. CDR3: CASSEMDRVGQPQHF. CDR3 DNA sequence: TGTGCCAGCAGTGAAATGGACAGGGTGGGTCAGCCCCAGCATTTT.

The chain combines TRBV2 with TRBJ1-1, with unresolved D. The ends were cut back, 4 bases at V and 4 bases at J, with 16 bases in the middle. The CDR3 length is 15 residues. The germline gives CDR1 SNHLY, CDR2 FYNNEI. The CDR3 here is CASSGSGARGTEAFF. The CDR3 bases are TGTGCCAGCAGTGGGAGTGGAGCCCGGGGCACTGAAGCTTTCTTT.

The CDR3 DNA follows: TGTGCCAGCAGCCAAAATGAAGCTGGCTACACCTTC. Translation: CASSQNEAGYTF. This rearrangement joins TRBV3-1 (or the pseudogene TRBV3-2) to TRBJ1-2; D uncertain. The CDR3 consists of 12 residues. The V gene lost 2 bases and the J gene lost 7 bases, with 8 bases spanning the gap. CDR1 is LGHDT and CDR2 is YNNKEL in the germline V gene (reference sequence).

The rearrangement uses TRBV28 and TRBJ2-3, with 7 bases fitting TRBD2. V lost 8 bases to trimming and J lost 6 bases; unmatched junction nucleotides: 14. The CDR3 extends over 15 amino acids. Germline CDR1 reads MDHEN; CDR2 reads SYDVKM. This CDR3 is CASSLRRRGGDTQYF. DNA of the CDR3: TGTGCCAGCTCCCTACGGAGACGCGGGGGTGATACGCAGTATTTT.

The rearrangement joins TRBV19 to TRBJ1-5, with D possibly being TRBD1 (6 bases). Between the trimmed V and J ends, which lost 5 bases and 0 bases, there was a span of 14 bases. CDR3 length equals 16 residues. Germline V gene lookup returns CDR1 LNHDA and CDR2 SQIVND (reference sequence). DNA of the CDR3: TGTGCCAGTAGTCCGTGGGGGGGCTATAGCAATCAGCCCCAGCATTTT. Amino acid sequence: CASSPWGGYSNQPQHF.

The V gene is TRBV27, the J gene TRBJ2-7, with TRBD1 identical over 7 bases. CDR3 length: 14 residues. Germline CDR1 is MNHEY and CDR2 is SMNVEV (reference sequence). J was trimmed by 0 bases and V by 6 bases; bases with no gene match: 5. The CDR3 DNA reads TGTGCCAGCAGCCCAACAGGGGCCTCCTACGAGCAGTACTTC. It codes for CASSPTGASYEQYF.

This clone has only a few counts. The V and J genes are TRBV5-1 and TRBJ2-1, with 8 bases identical to TRBD1. This CDR3 is 18 amino acids long. V gave up 4 bases and J gave up 2 bases; unmatched junction bases: 14. CDR1 is SGHRS and CDR2 is YFSETQ in the germline V gene. The CDR3, as DNA: TGCGCCAGCAGCCCTACCCCAACCGGGACAGGCACCTACAATGAGCAGTTCTTC. The encoded protein is CASSPTPTGTGTYNEQFF. Full variable domain (remainder filled in from reference TRBV5-1 and TRBJ2-1): KAGVTQTPRYLIKTRGQQVTLSCSPISGHRSVSWYQQTPGQGLQFLFEYFSETQRNKGNFPGRFSGRQFSNSRSEMNVSTLELGDSALYLCASSPTPTGTGTYNEQFFGPGTRLTVL.

The V and J genes are TRBV5-4 and TRBJ2-3; 7 nucleotides agree with TRBD2. The CDR3 length is 15 residues. Trimming removed 2 bases from V and 0 bases from J; junction bases left unmatched: 3. The germline V gene encodes CDR1 SGHNT and CDR2 YYREEE (reference sequence). CDR3 region: CASSFLAASTDTQYF. The CDR3 DNA reads TGTGCCAGCAGCTTCCTAGCGGCTAGCACAGATACGCAGTATTTT.

The V and J genes are TRBV28 and TRBJ2-2; 12 nucleotides match TRBD2. The CDR3 loop spans 17 amino acids. V gave up 5 bases and J gave up 7 bases; unmatched junction bases: 11. The V gene's germline CDR1 is MDHEN and CDR2 SYDVKM. The CDR3 loop is CASSPSLAGGPIGELFF. The CDR3 nucleotides are TGTGCCAGCAGTCCCTCTCTAGCGGGAGGGCCTATCGGGGAGCTGTTTTTT.

The gene calls are TRBV19 and TRBJ2-1, with D maybe TRBD1 (7 bases). V was clipped by 4 bases and J by 0 bases, with 13 bases between them. Germline CDR1 LNHDA, CDR2 SQIVND (reference sequence). The CDR3 is 16 amino acids. The CDR3 sequence is CASSSGTVSSYNEQFF. CDR3 nucleotide sequence: TGTGCCAGTAGTAGCGGGACAGTAAGCTCCTACAATGAGCAGTTCTTC.

The rearrangement links TRBV5-6 to TRBJ1-5; TRBD1 might be the D (6 bases). CDR1 is SGHDT and CDR2 is YYEEEE in the germline V gene. The CDR3 extends over 16 amino acids. V lost 4 bases and J lost 3, with 17 bases in between. The CDR3 DNA is TGTGCCAGCAGCATCTCCGGGACATCTTCCAATCAGCCCCAGCATTTT. Amino acid sequence: CASSISGTSSNQPQHF.

This clone was seen repeatedly, ten times or more. This rearrangement joins TRBV7-9 to TRBJ2-5; no definite D call. Germline V gene sequence: CDR1 SEHNR, CDR2 FQNEAQ (reference sequence). Trimming removed 4 bases from V and 4 bases from J, with 16 bases in between. This CDR3 region has 15 residues. CDR3 protein: CASSSRLVDSETQYF. For the CDR3, the DNA is TGTGCCAGCAGCTCCCGACTGGTGGATTCAGAGACCCAGTACTTC.

The chain recombines TRBV19 with TRBJ1-1; D is possibly TRBD1 (5 bases). There are 17 residues in the CDR3. CDR1 and CDR2 (germline): LNHDA, SQIVND (reference sequence). Trimming pared 0 bases from V and 3 bases from J, leaving 17 bases between. The CDR3 protein is CASSIERVARGDTEAFF. The CDR3, as DNA: TGTGCCAGTAGTATAGAAAGGGTGGCAAGGGGTGACACTGAAGCTTTCTTT.

The rearrangement uses TRBV6-2 or TRBV6-3 and TRBJ2-2; 12 bases align to TRBD2. The CDR3 is made up of 18 amino acids. V lost 5 bases and J lost 7; bases outside the gene matches: 14. Germline V gives CDR1 MNHEY, CDR2 SVGEGT. The CDR3, as DNA: TGTGCCAGCAGTCCAGAGACTAGCGGGAGTTATCTAGGCGGGGAGCTGTTTTTT. The encoded protein is CASSPETSGSYLGGELFF.

The chain combines TRBV30 with TRBJ2-1; a weak D match, TRBD2 (6 bases). Germline V CDR1 and CDR2: GTSNPN, SVGIG (reference sequence). The CDR3 spans 11 residues. With 2 bases removed from V and 10 bases from J, the gap between germline ends came to 9 bases. CDR3 DNA sequence: TGTGCCTGGAGTCCCCGGGAGGAGCAGTTCTTC. This sequence encodes CAWSPREEQFF.

The table lists this clone with a few counts. V and J are TRBV6-5 and TRBJ1-1, with 9 bases lining up with TRBD1. The germline gives CDR1 MNHEY, CDR2 SVGAGI. CDR3 length: 13 amino acids. Unmatched junction bases numbered 4, after V lost 8 bases and J lost 3 bases. CDR3 DNA sequence: TGTGCCAGCGGACAGGGGAGGCACACTGAAGCTTTCTTT. This encodes CASGQGRHTEAFF.

Details on this clone: Other DNA sequences in this specimen translate into the identical CDR3. V gene TRBV5-1 combines with J gene TRBJ2-5; the D gene is possibly TRBD1 (6 bases). V was cut by 0 bases and J by 5 bases, with 8 bases left in between. Germline loops: CDR1 SGHRS, CDR2 YFSETQ. This CDR3 contains 13 residues. The CDR3 DNA follows: TGCGCCAGCAGCTTGGGTCAGGGGGAGACCCAGTACTTC. It codes for CASSLGQGETQYF. Using reference TRBV5-1 and TRBJ2-5 for the parts outside the CDR3, the full variable domain is KAGVTQTPRYLIKTRGQQVTLSCSPISGHRSVSWYQQTPGQGLQFLFEYFSETQRNKGNFPGRFSGRQFSNSRSEMNVSTLELGDSALYLCASSLGQGETQYFGPGTRLLVL.

The rearrangement joins TRBV7-3 to TRBJ2-1; 7 nucleotides agree with TRBD1. The J segment lost 0 bases and the V segment lost 5 bases, leaving 4 bases of the junction unmatched. Germline CDR1 is SGHTA and CDR2 is FQGTGA. The CDR3 covers 15 residues. Here the CDR3 reads CASSEPGGSYNEQFF. For the CDR3, the DNA is TGTGCCAGCAGCGAACCAGGGGGCTCCTACAATGAGCAGTTCTTC.

The rearrangement uses TRBV4-1 and TRBJ1-5, with 10 bases aligning to TRBD1. Trimming removed 4 bases from V and 4 bases from J; junction bases left unmatched: 7. CDR3 length equals 16 residues. Germline-derived CDR1 and CDR2 are MGHRA and YSYEKL. As DNA, the CDR3 is TGCGCCAGCAGCCTTCGACAGGGGGCTCGAAATCAGCCCCAGCATTTT. This translates into CASSLRQGARNQPQHF.

The CDR3 sequence: CASTDSGNTIYF. CDR3 DNA sequence: TGTGCCAGCACCGACAGCGGAAACACCATATATTTT. V and J are TRBV6-5 and TRBJ1-3, with D possibly TRBD1 on 5 matching bases. There are 12 residues in the CDR3. The germline CDR1 and CDR2 sequences are MNHEY and SVGAGI. Trimming pared 7 bases from V and 4 bases from J, leaving 8 bases between.

This clone was found once. This sequence joins TRBV28 and TRBJ1-1; D ambiguous. From germline, CDR1 is MDHEN and CDR2 SYDVKM. This CDR3 is 12 amino acids long. V shed 8 bases and J shed 3 bases, with 10 bases lying between them. The CDR3 region is CASSWRDTEAFF. CDR3 DNA: TGTGCCAGCTCCTGGAGGGACACTGAAGCTTTCTTT. Filled out from reference TRBV28 and TRBJ1-1, the complete variable domain reads DVKVTQSSRYLVKRTGEKVFLECVQDMDHENMFWYRQDPGLGLRLIYFSYDVKMKEKGDIPEGYSVSREKKERFSLILESASTNQTSMYLCASSWRDTEAFFGQGTRLTVV.

The V gene is TRBV2, the J gene TRBJ2-7, with TRBD1 as a possible D gene (6 bases). V shed 4 bases and J shed 6 bases, with 19 bases lying between them. The CDR3 runs to 15 residues. CDR1 and CDR2 from the germline V gene are SNHLY and FYNNEI. DNA for the CDR3: TGTGCCAGCAGTGCACAACAGGGAGATGTCAGCGAGCAGTACTTC. Its protein is CASSAQQGDVSEQYF.